The 4 T cell receptor beta chains below all came from one sample that was sequenced in a study of blood T cell repertoires in COVID-19. Data came from immunoSEQ multiplex PCR; TCRdb stores just in-frame clones and leaves some out. The table lists approximately 200,000 clones, just under 85% of them singletons. Source material: PBMCs or T cells enriched from blood (not recorded which). Every receptor here comes from a woman between 40 and 50 years old with acute COVID-19.

The chain couples TRBV4-2 to TRBJ1-2, with D possibly TRBD1 on 5 matching bases. V dropped 0 bases and J dropped 4 bases, with 12 bases sitting between them. The V gene's germline CDR1 is LGHNA and CDR2 YNFKEQ. The CDR3 has 15 residues. Here the CDR3 reads CASSQDGGGLYGYTF. CDR3 nucleotides: TGTGCCAGCAGCCAAGATGGGGGAGGTCTCTATGGCTACACCTTC.

This clone was counted between two and nine times. The rearrangement links TRBV19 to TRBJ1-1; D not certain. V dropped 3 bases and J dropped 0 bases, with 8 bases sitting between them. The germline CDR1 and CDR2 sequences are LNHDA and SQIVND (reference sequence). The CDR3 sequence is 14 residues long. CDR3 residues: CASSINPVNTEAFF. DNA for the CDR3: TGTGCCAGTAGTATTAATCCGGTGAACACTGAAGCTTTCTTT.

This rearrangement joins TRBV5-1 to TRBJ2-5, with 7 bases that match TRBD1. CDR3 size: 13 residues. The germline V gene encodes CDR1 SGHRS and CDR2 YFSETQ. J was trimmed by 1 base and V by 6 bases; bases with no gene match: 3. The CDR3 sequence: CASTTGVQETQYF. The CDR3 DNA is TGCGCCAGCACCACAGGGGTCCAAGAGACCCAGTACTTC.

This chain joins TRBV4-1 and TRBJ2-1; TRBD2 matches 8 bases. The CDR3 sequence is 15 residues long. The V gene's germline CDR1 is MGHRA and CDR2 YSYEKL. With 3 bases clipped from V and 7 bases from J, the junction kept 8 bases outside the gene matches. The chain's CDR3 is CASSHLRREGNEQFF. As DNA, the CDR3 is TGCGCCAGCAGCCACTTAAGACGGGAGGGAAATGAGCAGTTCTTC.